One and the same sample provided the 14 T cell receptor beta chains below, sequenced in a study of post-analysis software for immune sequencing data. What these receptors recognize is not known. Prepared TCR beta cDNA libraries contained unique molecular identifiers. Via MiXCR, TCRdb re-called the PCR reads, giving one row per CDR3 protein. The sample includes about 800,000 distinct CDR3 sequences, roughly 27% of them seen just once. Study-level points and caveats: Comparison of patients with controls showed about 5 TRBV segments more frequent in patients, TRBV5-6, TRBV5-1 and TRBV20-1 among them.

Sequenced input: blood. The receptors were gathered from a girl under 18 with multiple sclerosis.

The chain links TRBV5-6 to TRBJ2-5; 8 nucleotides line up with TRBD1. The germline V gene has CDR1 SGHDT and CDR2 YYEEEE. With V trimmed by 0 bases and J by 4 bases, 11 bases remained unmatched. The CDR3 covers 17 residues. The CDR3 DNA reads TGTGCCAGCAGCTTGGCTTGGTGGCAGGGGGCTAGAGAGACCCAGTACTTC. Translating it yields CASSLAWWQGARETQYF. Combining the CDR3 with reference TRBV5-6 and TRBJ2-5 gives the whole variable domain DAGVTQSPTHLIKTRGQQVTLRCSPKSGHDTVSWYQQALGQGPQFIFQYYEEEERQRGNFPDRFSGHQFPNYSSELNVNALLLGDSALYLCASSLAWWQGARETQYFGPGTRLLVL.

The sample holds a few counts of this clonotype. The rearrangement uses TRBV20-1 and TRBJ2-3; no definite D call. V was cut by 3 bases and J by 2 bases, with 9 bases left in between. CDR3 length: 13 amino acids. The germline V gene has CDR1 DFQATT and CDR2 SNEGSKA (reference sequence). The CDR3 DNA reads TGCAGTGCTAGTCTTCTCATCACAGATACGCAGTATTTT. It translates to CSASLLITDTQYF.

This clonotype was found a few times. The CDR3 is CASTGRATYGYTF. The CDR3 DNA follows: TGTGCCAGCACCGGGAGAGCGACCTATGGCTACACCTTC. The chain combines TRBV12-3 or TRBV12-4 with TRBJ1-2, with D hard to call. The CDR3 is 13 amino acids. V lost 7 bases to trimming and J lost 4 bases, with 13 bases between them.

Details on this clonotype: Germline and junction disagree at one end, which may indicate a read error. The CDR3 DNA reads TGCGCCAGCAGTTGGGAATCCTACAATGAGCAGGTCTTC. Amino acids: CASSWESYNEQVF. V and J are TRBV5-1 and TRBJ2-1; D unresolved. CDR1 and CDR2 from the germline V gene are SGHRS and YFSETQ. The length of the CDR3 is 13 residues.

Concerning this clonotype: One end of the junction is discordant with germline, which a read error may explain. The chain links TRBV7-2 to TRBJ1-6, with a tentative D call TRBD1 (5 bases). The CDR3 consists of 14 residues. Germline values: CDR1 SGHTA, CDR2 FQGNSA. Written as DNA, the CDR3 is TGTGCCAGCAGCCCCAGGGACTATAGTTCACCCCTCCACTTT. This sequence encodes CASSPRDYSSPLHF.

The sample holds a few counts of this clonotype. The chain joins TRBV20-1 to TRBJ2-7; possibly TRBD2 for D (5 bases). This CDR3 spans 14 amino acids. CDR1 and CDR2 from the germline V gene are DFQATT and SNEGSKA (reference sequence). V was clipped by 6 bases and J by 2 bases, with 17 bases between them. CDR3 DNA sequence: TGCAGTGCCCGGAACCTCGGGGAGACCTACGAGCAGTACTTC. Its protein product is CSARNLGETYEQYF.

The chain combines TRBV12-3 or TRBV12-4 with TRBJ1-1; TRBD1 matches at 7 bases. This CDR3 region has 15 residues. Germline trimming cut 6 bases from V and 5 bases from J; bases unmatched to any gene: 12. The CDR3 loop is CASSPEGAAGTEAFF. CDR3 sequence (DNA): TGTGCCAGCAGCCCCGAGGGGGCAGCTGGGACTGAAGCTTTCTTT.

This clonotype appeared a few times. The rearrangement uses TRBV7-2 and TRBJ2-7; D assignment may be TRBD1 or TRBD2 (5 bases each). The CDR3 is 15 residues long. Germline assignment: CDR1 SGHTA and CDR2 FQGNSA. The V and J ends lost 1 base and 2 bases respectively, with 12 bases between them. The CDR3 spells CASSLEARGPYEQYF. The CDR3 DNA reads TGTGCCAGCAGCTTAGAGGCTAGGGGACCCTACGAGCAGTACTTC.

This chain joins TRBV4-3 and TRBJ2-1, with D tentatively TRBD2 (6 bases). Germline V CDR1 and CDR2: LGHNA, YSLEER. The V end was cut by 0 bases, the J end by 5 bases, with 17 bases between. This CDR3 has 17 amino acids. This chain's CDR3 is CASSQDYPGAFNNEQFF. CDR3 DNA sequence: TGCGCCAGCAGCCAAGATTACCCGGGAGCTTTCAACAATGAGCAGTTCTTC.

The rearrangement uses TRBV27 and TRBJ2-2; perhaps TRBD2 as D (7 bases). CDR1 MNHEY and CDR2 SMNVEV come from the germline V gene (reference sequence). V was pared by 7 bases and J by 7 bases, with 19 bases between. This CDR3 comprises 15 residues. CDR3 sequence: CASKLEGGYHGELFF. As DNA, the CDR3 is TGTGCCAGCAAATTAGAGGGGGGGTATCACGGGGAGCTGTTTTTT.

The gene calls are TRBV20-1 and TRBJ1-1; 10 nucleotides line up with TRBD1. The CDR3 is made up of 14 amino acids. Germline CDR1 DFQATT, CDR2 SNEGSKA (reference sequence). J lost 4 bases, V lost 5 bases, and 7 bases had no gene match. The CDR3 loop is CSAEKTGGITEAFF. CDR3 nucleotides: TGCAGTGCTGAAAAGACAGGGGGCATCACTGAAGCTTTCTTT.

This chain links TRBV2 with TRBJ1-6; no reliable D call. The V gene's germline CDR1 is SNHLY and CDR2 FYNNEI. There are 13 residues in the CDR3. The V end lost 5 bases, the J end lost 9 bases, and 11 bases lay between the germline ends. The CDR3 region has the DNA TGTGCCAGCAGTCTGGCTCTGAGTTCACCCCTCCACTTT. This sequence encodes CASSLALSSPLHF.

This clonotype was observed a few times. The V and J genes are TRBV7-8 and TRBJ2-3, with unresolved D. Germline V gives CDR1 SGHVS, CDR2 FQNEAQ. The CDR3 is 13 amino acids. Trimming took 4 bases from V and 7 from J, leaving 12 bases between them. The CDR3, as DNA: TGTGCCAGCAGCTCCTATAGGTGGAATACGCAGTATTTT. Encoded protein: CASSSYRWNTQYF.

This clonotype appeared many times. The chain uses TRBV5-1 and TRBJ2-1; D possibly uses TRBD1 or TRBD2 (5 bases each). V was pared by 4 bases and J by 15 bases, with 23 bases between. Germline V gene lookup returns CDR1 SGHRS and CDR2 YFSETQ. CDR3 length: 14 amino acids. CDR3 in amino acids: CASSRPNRDDPLFF. DNA of the CDR3: TGCGCCAGCAGCCGACCGAACCGGGACGATCCCCTGTTCTTC.